The clone carrying this T cell receptor (beta chain) showed up just once. Its antigen remains unknown. This sample is part of a study of T cell responses to AZD1222 COVID-19 vaccine. Study outcomes and limitations: Spike-specific TCRs gained breadth and depth after people received two AZD1222 doses.

The data were produced by immunoSEQ multiplex PCR, yet TCRdb's version contains in-frame clones alone and is incomplete. The table has some 140,000 clones, approximately 95% seen once. V was pared by 0 bases and J by 0 bases, with 11 bases between. This CDR3 is built from 16 residues. CDR1 and CDR2 from the germline V gene are MNHEY and SMNVEV (reference sequence). The clonotype comes from an adult who received the AZD1222 COVID-19 vaccine. The sample here was peripheral blood, taken 28 days after the second AZD1222 dose. The chain combines TRBV27 with TRBJ1-2; D is possibly TRBD1 (5 bases). This CDR3 reads CASSLSGARTNYGYTF. The CDR3 nucleotides are TGTGCCAGCAGTTTATCCGGGGCTCGAACTAACTATGGCTACACCTTC.